What follows is one T cell receptor (beta chain) and its context. Antigen: not known. Tagging with unique molecular identifiers was a feature of the TCR beta cDNA libraries. In TCRdb, the PCR reads were re-called with MiXCR into one record per CDR3 protein. Here the sample spans hundreds of thousands of distinct CDR3 sequences, about 27% being singletons. The data were taken from a study of post-analysis software for immune sequencing data. Overall study findings and caveats: Roughly 5 TRBV segments, TRBV5-6, TRBV5-1 and TRBV20-1 among them, were found more frequent in patients than controls. Normalized Chao1 diversity in multiple sclerosis patients fell significantly below that of controls. Same-batch samples co-clustered strongly by F measure.

The ends were cut back, 4 bases at V and 6 bases at J, with 19 bases in the middle. Germline CDR1 reads SGHRS; CDR2 reads YFSETQ. CDR3 length: 15 amino acids. The TCR originated in a girl aged 5 to 17 with multiple sclerosis. The chain combines TRBV5-1 with TRBJ1-2; D gene ambiguous. The sequenced sample consisted of blood. Here the CDR3 DNA reads TGCGCCAGCAGCCTCAGGACGGCAAACCTGGATGGCTACACCTTC. This codes for CASSLRTANLDGYTF.